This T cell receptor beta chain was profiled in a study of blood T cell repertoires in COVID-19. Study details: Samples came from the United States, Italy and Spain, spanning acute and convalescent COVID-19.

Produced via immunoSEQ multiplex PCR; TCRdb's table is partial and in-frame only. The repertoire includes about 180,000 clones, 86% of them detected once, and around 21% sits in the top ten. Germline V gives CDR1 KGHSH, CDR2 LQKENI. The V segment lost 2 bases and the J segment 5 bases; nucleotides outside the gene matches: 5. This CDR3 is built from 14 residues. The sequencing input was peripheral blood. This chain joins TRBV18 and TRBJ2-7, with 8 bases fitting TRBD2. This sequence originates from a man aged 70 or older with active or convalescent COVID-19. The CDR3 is CASSPGTRPDEQYF. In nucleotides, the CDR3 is TGTGCCAGCTCACCAGGGACTAGACCTGACGAGCAGTACTTC.